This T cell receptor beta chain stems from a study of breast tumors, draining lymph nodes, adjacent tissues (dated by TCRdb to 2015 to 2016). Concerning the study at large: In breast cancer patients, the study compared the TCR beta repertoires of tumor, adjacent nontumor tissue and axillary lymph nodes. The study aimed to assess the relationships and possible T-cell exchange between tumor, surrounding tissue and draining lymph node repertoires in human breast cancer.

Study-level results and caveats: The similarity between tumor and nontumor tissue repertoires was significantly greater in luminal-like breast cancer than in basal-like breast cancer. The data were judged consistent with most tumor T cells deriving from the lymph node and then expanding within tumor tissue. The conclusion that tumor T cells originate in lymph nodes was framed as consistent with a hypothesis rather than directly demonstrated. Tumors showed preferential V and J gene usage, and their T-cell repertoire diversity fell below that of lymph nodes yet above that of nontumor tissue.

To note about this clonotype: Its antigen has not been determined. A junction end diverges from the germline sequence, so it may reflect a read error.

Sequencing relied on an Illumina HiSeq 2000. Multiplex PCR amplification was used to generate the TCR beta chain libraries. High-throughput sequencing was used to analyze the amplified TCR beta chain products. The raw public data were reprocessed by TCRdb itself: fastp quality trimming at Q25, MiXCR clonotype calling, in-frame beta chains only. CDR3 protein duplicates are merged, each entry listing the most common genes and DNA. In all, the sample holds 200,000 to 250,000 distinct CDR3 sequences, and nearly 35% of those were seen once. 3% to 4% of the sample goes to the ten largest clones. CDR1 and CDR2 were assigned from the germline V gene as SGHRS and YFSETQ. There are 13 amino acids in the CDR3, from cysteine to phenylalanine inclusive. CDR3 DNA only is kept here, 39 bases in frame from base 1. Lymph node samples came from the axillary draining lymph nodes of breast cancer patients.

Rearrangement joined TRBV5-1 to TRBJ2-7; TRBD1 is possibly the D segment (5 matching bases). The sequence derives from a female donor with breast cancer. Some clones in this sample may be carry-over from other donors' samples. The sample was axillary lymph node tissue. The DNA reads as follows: TGTGCCAGCAGTCCAGGGATCTCCTACGACCAGTACTTC. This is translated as CASSPGISYDQYF. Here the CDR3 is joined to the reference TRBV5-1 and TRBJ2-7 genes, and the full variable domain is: KAGVTQTPRYLIKTRGQQVTLSCSPISGHRSVSWYQQTPGQGLQFLFEYFSETQRNKGNFPGRFSGRQFSNSRSEMNVSTLELGDSALYLCASSPGISYDQYFGPGTRLTVT.